This T cell receptor beta chain is from a study of T cell changes during pregnancy in multiple sclerosis. The CDR3 contains 15 residues. The trim removed 5 bases at V and 2 bases at J, leaving 7 bases unmatched. Germline lookup yields CDR1 SSHAT and CDR2 FNYEAQ (reference sequence). Clones were read by immunoSEQ multiplex PCR, and TCRdb kept only the in-frame ones, dropping some. This sample has tens of thousands of clones, with 89% found just once. This sample comprised CD8+ T cells from peripheral blood mononuclear cells, obtained in the second trimester of pregnancy. The TCR was taken from a female donor with multiple sclerosis, enrolled in a pregnancy study. V usage is TRBV7-7 and J usage is TRBJ2-3, with TRBD2 matching 7 bases. The CDR3 region has the DNA TGTGCCAGCAGCCCCGGGGAGGGATTCACAGATACGCAGTATTTT. Its translation is CASSPGEGFTDTQYF.